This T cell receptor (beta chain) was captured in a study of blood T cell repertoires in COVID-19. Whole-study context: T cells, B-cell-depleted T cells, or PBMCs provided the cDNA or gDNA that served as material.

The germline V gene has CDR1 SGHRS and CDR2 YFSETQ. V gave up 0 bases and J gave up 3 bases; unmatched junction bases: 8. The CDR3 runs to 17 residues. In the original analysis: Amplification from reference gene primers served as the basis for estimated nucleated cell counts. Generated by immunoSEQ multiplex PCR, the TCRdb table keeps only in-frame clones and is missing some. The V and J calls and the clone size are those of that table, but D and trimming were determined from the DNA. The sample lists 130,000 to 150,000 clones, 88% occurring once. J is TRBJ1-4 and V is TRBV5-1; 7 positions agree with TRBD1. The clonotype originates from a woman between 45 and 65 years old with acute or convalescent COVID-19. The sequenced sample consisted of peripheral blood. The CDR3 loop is CASSLEPTGVANEKLFF. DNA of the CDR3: TGCGCCAGCAGCTTGGAGCCCACAGGGGTAGCTAATGAAAAACTGTTTTTT.